A single sample is the source of the 30 T cell receptor beta chains below, sequenced in a study of neoadjuvant nivolumab and ipilimumab in lung cancer. Some clones are missing from TCRdb's copy, which holds only in-frame ones; the method was immunoSEQ multiplex PCR. The data hold about 6,900 clones, with more than 70% observed a single time. The sample in question was tumor tissue, obtained after neoadjuvant nivolumab, alone or with ipilimumab, at or shortly before surgery. Receptors were obtained from an adult with non-small cell lung cancer.

The chain combines TRBV7-9 with TRBJ1-1; D is ambiguous. Trimming stripped 2 bases from V and 1 base from J, with 8 bases between. The CDR3 totals 14 residues. The germline V gene has CDR1 SEHNR and CDR2 FQNEAQ (reference sequence). CDR3 in DNA: TGTGCCAGCAGCTTAACGGCAGGGAACACTGAAGCTTTCTTT. It yields the protein CASSLTAGNTEAFF.

The CDR3 loop reads CAISRTGVTGELFF. The CDR3 bases are TGTGCCATCAGCAGAACAGGGGTTACCGGGGAGCTGTTTTTT. The chain recombines TRBV10-3 with TRBJ2-2; 7 bases fit TRBD1. The trim removed 6 bases at V and 5 bases at J, leaving 6 bases unmatched. This CDR3 has 14 residues. Germline CDR1 is ENHRY and CDR2 is SYGVKD.

The rearrangement links TRBV7-9 to TRBJ1-1; 10 nucleotides align to TRBD1. The CDR3 sequence is 13 residues long. The trim removed 3 bases at V and 11 bases at J, leaving 6 bases unmatched. Per germline, CDR1 SEHNR and CDR2 FQNEAQ (reference sequence). CDR3 coding DNA: TGTGCCAGCAGCTTTTACCGGGACAGGGGTGCTTTCTTT. Amino acid sequence: CASSFYRDRGAFF.

The rearrangement links TRBV5-1 to TRBJ2-2, with D possibly being TRBD2 (6 bases). The CDR3 consists of 14 residues. V lost 0 bases, J lost 6 bases, and 9 bases lay in between. CDR1 and CDR2 (germline): SGHRS, YFSETQ. The CDR3 nucleotides are TGCGCCAGCAGCTTGGCGGGAGACCCCGGGGAGCTGTTTTTT. Its protein is CASSLAGDPGELFF.

V gene TRBV19 combines with J gene TRBJ2-5; the D gene is possibly TRBD1 (6 bases). Germline CDR1 reads LNHDA; CDR2 reads SQIVND (reference sequence). CDR3 length: 13 residues. V was cut by 7 bases and J by 5 bases, with 14 bases left in between. The CDR3 coding sequence is TGTGCCAGTAAGGGCAGGGGATATGAGACCCAGTACTTC. Translating it yields CASKGRGYETQYF.

The sample holds one count of this clone. This chain uses TRBV29-1 with TRBJ1-2; D ambiguous. In germline, CDR1 is SQVTM, CDR2 ANQGSEA. The CDR3 spans 13 residues. V dropped 2 bases and J dropped 5 bases, with 12 bases sitting between them. The CDR3 region has the DNA TGCAGCGTTGAAAGCGAGGGCCGATATGGCTACACCTTC. This encodes CSVESEGRYGYTF.

This chain links TRBV10-3 with TRBJ2-5; 7 bases line up with TRBD1. V gave up 4 bases and J gave up 2 bases; unmatched junction bases: 7. From germline, CDR1 is ENHRY and CDR2 SYGVKD. This CDR3 comprises 15 residues. The CDR3 here is CAISGERGQQETQYF. As DNA, the CDR3 is TGTGCCATCAGTGGGGAAAGGGGGCAGCAAGAGACCCAGTACTTC.

A note on this clone: The sample has other DNA sequences that encode this CDR3 too. The chain joins TRBV10-1 to TRBJ1-1; D remains ambiguous. The CDR3 contains 13 residues. V lost 6 bases and J lost 3, with 11 bases in between. The germline CDR1 and CDR2 sequences are WNHNN and SYGVQD (reference sequence). CDR3 sequence reads: CASRRALDTEAFF. CDR3 in DNA: TGCGCCAGCAGACGGGCGTTGGACACTGAAGCTTTCTTT.

The chain combines TRBV9 with TRBJ2-3; 8 nucleotides align to TRBD2. V trimming: 0 bases; J trimming: 2 bases; junction bases outside the gene matches: 2. From germline, CDR1 is SGDLS and CDR2 YYNGEE. This CDR3 has 15 residues. The CDR3 sequence is CASSVAGGATDTQYF. The CDR3 nucleotides read TGTGCCAGCAGCGTAGCGGGAGGGGCCACAGATACGCAGTATTTT.

In its sample, this clone was seen once. CDR3 region: CASSQDLAGSSYEQYF. The CDR3 bases are TGCGCCAGCAGCCAAGATCTGGCGGGTAGCTCCTACGAGCAGTACTTC. V gene TRBV4-1 combines with J gene TRBJ2-7; D may be TRBD2 (5 bases). This CDR3 region has 16 residues. Germline CDR1 is MGHRA and CDR2 is YSYEKL. Deletions cut 0 bases from V and 0 bases from J, with 12 bases between.

This rearrangement joins TRBV28 to TRBJ2-7; D remains unclear. Per germline, CDR1 MDHEN and CDR2 SYDVKM. This CDR3 contains 14 residues. The CDR3 spells CATLARTYVYEQYF. The CDR3 region has the DNA TGTGCTACCCTGGCTCGGACCTACGTCTACGAGCAGTACTTC.

V is TRBV5-1 and J is TRBJ2-3; 10 positions agree with TRBD1. Unmatched junction bases numbered 3, after V lost 4 bases and J lost 4 bases. The CDR3 totals 14 residues. The germline CDR1 and CDR2 sequences are SGHRS and YFSETQ. The CDR3 region is CASSEGQGADTQYF. For the CDR3, the DNA is TGCGCCAGCAGCGAAGGACAGGGGGCAGATACGCAGTATTTT. The full variable domain, with the rest looked up from reference TRBV5-1 and TRBJ2-3, is KAGVTQTPRYLIKTRGQQVTLSCSPISGHRSVSWYQQTPGQGLQFLFEYFSETQRNKGNFPGRFSGRQFSNSRSEMNVSTLELGDSALYLCASSEGQGADTQYFGPGTRLTVL.

The chain joins TRBV6-5 to TRBJ2-1; D may match TRBD1 or TRBD2 (5 bases each). The CDR3 contains 14 residues. Deletions cut 8 bases from V and 0 bases from J, with 11 bases between. Germline lookup yields CDR1 MNHEY and CDR2 SVGAGI. CDR3 in DNA: TGTGCCAGCGGGACCCTGAGCTCCTACAATGAGCAGTTCTTC. This encodes CASGTLSSYNEQFF.

V gene TRBV5-6 combines with J gene TRBJ2-2, with 9 bases lining up with TRBD2. The CDR3 is 17 amino acids. Germline trimming cut 4 bases from V and 6 bases from J; bases unmatched to any gene: 13. Per the germline V gene, CDR1 is SGHDT and CDR2 is YYEEEE. The CDR3 sequence is CASSGIIAGVVSGELFF. CDR3 bases: TGTGCCAGCAGCGGGATTATAGCGGGAGTTGTGTCCGGGGAGCTGTTTTTT.

The chain links TRBV7-9 to TRBJ2-7, with 14 bases that match TRBD2. The V segment lost 5 bases and the J segment 2 bases; nucleotides outside the gene matches: 2. Germline V gene lookup returns CDR1 SEHNR and CDR2 FQNEAQ (reference sequence). The CDR3 has 15 residues. CDR3 DNA: TGTGCCAGCAGCCCGACTAGCGGGAGGGCCTACGAGCAGTACTTC. It codes for CASSPTSGRAYEQYF. Based on the CDR3 plus reference TRBV7-9 and TRBJ2-7, the full variable domain is DTGVSQNPRHKITKRGQNVTFRCDPISEHNRLYWYRQTLGQGPEFLTYFQNEAQLEKSRLLSDRFSAERPKGSFSTLEIQRTEQGDSAMYLCASSPTSGRAYEQYFGPGTRLTVT.

The chain joins TRBV5-1 to TRBJ1-3; maybe TRBD1 (5 bases). The ends were cut back, 0 bases at V and 0 bases at J, with 16 bases in the middle. The CDR3 spans 18 residues. Germline CDR1 is SGHRS and CDR2 is YFSETQ. CDR3 sequence (DNA): TGCGCCAGCAGCTTGGAGGGACGGCAGACCGTCTCTGGAAACACCATATATTTT. As protein: CASSLEGRQTVSGNTIYF. The entire variable domain, with the rest obtained from reference TRBV5-1 and TRBJ1-3, is as follows: KAGVTQTPRYLIKTRGQQVTLSCSPISGHRSVSWYQQTPGQGLQFLFEYFSETQRNKGNFPGRFSGRQFSNSRSEMNVSTLELGDSALYLCASSLEGRQTVSGNTIYFGEGSWLTVV.

The chain recombines TRBV7-8 with TRBJ1-4; 9 bases are a match to TRBD1. The CDR3 length is 16 residues. CDR1 and CDR2 (germline): SGHVS, FQNEAQ. Trimming cost V 1 base and J 5 bases; bases outside gene matches: 5. CDR3 nucleotides: TGTGCCAGCAGCTTAGTCGGGGGGACAGGGAATGAAAAACTGTTTTTT. Its protein product is CASSLVGGTGNEKLFF.

The chain carries TRBV5-4 and TRBJ1-1; D possibly corresponds to TRBD1 (5 bases). Germline V lookup: CDR1 SGHNT, CDR2 YYREEE (reference sequence). There are 13 residues in the CDR3. Trimming took 3 bases from V and 7 from J, leaving 13 bases between them. As DNA, the CDR3 is TGTGCCAGCAGCTACCCCCCGGGGGTTGAAGCTTTCTTT. Protein sequence: CASSYPPGVEAFF.

This sequence joins TRBV6-1 and TRBJ2-2; a weak D match, TRBD1 (6 bases). Per germline, CDR1 MNHNS and CDR2 SASEGT. The CDR3 has 14 residues. Trimming cost V 10 bases and J 0 bases, with 12 bases left between them. CDR3: CATKRQANTGELFF. In nucleotides, the CDR3 is TGTGCCACCAAAAGACAGGCGAACACCGGGGAGCTGTTTTTT.

The chain couples TRBV11-1 to TRBJ1-2, with D unclear. V was trimmed by 5 bases and J by 2 bases, leaving 9 bases between them. Germline loops: CDR1 SGHAT, CDR2 FQDESV (reference sequence). This CDR3 comprises 13 residues. The CDR3 reads CASSPRINYGYTF. Written as DNA, the CDR3 is TGTGCCAGCAGCCCACGGATCAACTATGGCTACACCTTC.

The chain recombines TRBV5-4 with TRBJ2-6, with no clear D. CDR1 SGHNT and CDR2 YYREEE come from the germline V gene (reference sequence). The CDR3 is 14 residues long. Trimming removed 0 bases from V and 1 base from J, with 2 bases in between. In DNA, the CDR3 is TGTGCCAGCAGCTTGGATTCTGGGGCCAACGTCCTGACTTTC. The encoded protein is CASSLDSGANVLTF.

This rearrangement joins TRBV5-1 to TRBJ2-2; D unresolved. V gave up 0 bases and J gave up 7 bases, with 10 bases separating them. The V gene's germline CDR1 is SGHRS and CDR2 YFSETQ. There are 14 residues in the CDR3. CDR3 sequence reads: CASSLEAGIGELFF. CDR3 nucleotide sequence: TGCGCCAGCAGCTTGGAAGCAGGAATCGGGGAGCTGTTTTTT.

This chain uses TRBV11-3 with TRBJ2-3; TRBD2 agrees at 7 bases. V lost 3 bases and J lost 4; bases outside the gene matches: 7. This CDR3 spans 15 amino acids. CDR1 SGHNT and CDR2 YENEEA come from the germline V gene. In DNA, the CDR3 is TGTGCCAGCAGCTTCGGACTCGCGGGGGCAGATACGCAGTATTTT. It is translated as CASSFGLAGADTQYF.

This chain joins TRBV19 and TRBJ2-1; 7 nucleotides agree with TRBD2. Germline-derived CDR1 and CDR2 are LNHDA and SQIVND (reference sequence). The CDR3 loop spans 13 amino acids. The V segment lost 2 bases and the J segment 10 bases; nucleotides outside the gene matches: 5. CDR3 in DNA: TGTGCCAGTAGTATATTGCCTAGCGGAGAGCAGTTCTTC. Its translation is CASSILPSGEQFF. Full variable domain (rest looked up from reference TRBV19 and TRBJ2-1): DGGITQSPKYLFRKEGQNVTLSCEQNLNHDAMYWYRQDPGQGLRLIYYSQIVNDFQKGDIAEGYSVSREKKESFPLTVTSAQKNPTAFYLCASSILPSGEQFFGPGTRLTVL.

V usage is TRBV9 and J usage is TRBJ1-2, with a weak D call TRBD1 (5 bases). Germline-derived CDR1 and CDR2 are SGDLS and YYNGEE. With 0 bases removed from V and 7 bases from J, the gap between germline ends came to 16 bases. This CDR3 contains 15 residues. CDR3 DNA sequence: TGTGCCAGCAGCGTAGGGGTACCGGGGGACGGTGGCTACACCTTC. Its translation: CASSVGVPGDGGYTF.

Only one count was recorded for this clone. The chain recombines TRBV5-4 with TRBJ1-1, with 8 bases fitting TRBD1. Trimming took 4 bases from V and 2 from J; bases not matched to a gene: 7. Per the germline V gene, CDR1 is SGHNT and CDR2 is YYREEE (reference sequence). The CDR3 is made up of 15 amino acids. The chain's CDR3 is CASSPRQGINTEAFF. The CDR3 DNA reads as TGTGCCAGCAGCCCCCGACAGGGGATTAACACTGAAGCTTTCTTT.

This clone occurred a few times. The V and J genes are TRBV5-1 and TRBJ2-7; tentative D call: TRBD1 (6 bases). V lost 0 bases, J lost 6 bases, and 13 bases lay in between. The length of the CDR3 is 14 residues. The germline V gene encodes CDR1 SGHRS and CDR2 YFSETQ. The chain's CDR3 is CASSLGGPPGEQYF. CDR3 nucleotide sequence: TGCGCCAGCAGCTTGGGGGGGCCCCCCGGCGAGCAGTACTTC. The full variable domain, in which reference TRBV5-1 and TRBJ2-7 provide the parts outside the CDR3, is KAGVTQTPRYLIKTRGQQVTLSCSPISGHRSVSWYQQTPGQGLQFLFEYFSETQRNKGNFPGRFSGRQFSNSRSEMNVSTLELGDSALYLCASSLGGPPGEQYFGPGTRLTVT.

The V call is TRBV5-1, the J call TRBJ1-2, with 11 bases matching TRBD1. The CDR3 has 15 amino acids. V was clipped by 4 bases and J by 5 bases; unmatched bases: 7. Germline V gene sequence: CDR1 SGHRS, CDR2 YFSETQ. CDR3 DNA: TGCGCCAGCAGCATTACTGGGACAGGGGGATATGGCTACACCTTC. Translating gives CASSITGTGGYGYTF.

The rearrangement joins TRBV2 to TRBJ2-7, with 12 bases that match TRBD2. CDR3 length: 15 amino acids. Losses at the gene ends were 2 bases for V and 3 bases for J; bases not matched to a gene: 2. Germline V lookup: CDR1 SNHLY, CDR2 FYNNEI. The CDR3 DNA sequence: TGTGCCAGCAGTGAAAAGACTAGCGGGAGCTACGAGCAGTACTTC. It encodes CASSEKTSGSYEQYF.

The chain is built from TRBV29-1 and TRBJ2-1, with unresolved D. Between the trimmed V and J ends, which lost 7 bases and 0 bases, there was a span of 13 bases. This CDR3 spans 14 amino acids. Germline CDR1 reads SQVTM; CDR2 reads ANQGSEA. CDR3 DNA: TGCAGCGCGCTCCGTCTTGCCTCCTACAATGAGCAGTTCTTC. Translating gives CSALRLASYNEQFF.